Given below is one TCR beta chain in context. This clonotype was seen repeatedly, ten times or more. Its binding antigen is unknown. It has no much larger one-base neighbor in the sample; base qualities were not kept. This sample stems from a study of molecular identifiers for immune sequencing clone quantification (dated by TCRdb to between 2017 and 2018). A note on the overall study: For a replicate experiment, the RNA from either approximately 20,000 or 98,000 naive CD8 T cells was divided into five aliquots, and four of those aliquots went on to sequencing. The study was a methods study using CD8 T cells to benchmark molecular-identifier clustering-based TCR repertoire sequencing (MIDCIRS) and TCR RNA copy counting.

Receptor amplification or capture employed PCR. The listed sequencing device is NextSeq 500. Bulk TCR libraries were made following a previously described method, with the TCR primers given in Table S5. Purification of total RNA was performed with the Qiagen AllPrep DNA/RNA kit. Before analysis, reads from multiple sequencing runs of one library were combined. From the authors' description of their analysis: Reads were retained only if an exact TCR constant sequence was present, and the retained reads were trimmed to 150 nt and grouped according to their 12-nt molecular barcodes. Reads inside each barcode group were sub-clustered using a 15% Levenshtein threshold, and a quality-weighted consensus sequence was constructed for each RNA molecule. Non-functional sequences were filtered out, along with any lower-count sequence sitting one edit away from another sequence. On the basis of fitting two negative binomial distributions, barcode sub-clusters with fewer than 20% of the maximum read count were discarded. In TCRdb, the public reads were trimmed at Q25 with fastp and aligned with MiXCR, with productive beta chains retained. A single entry per CDR3 protein holds the most common genes and DNA from its merged rows. The V and J calls follow TCRdb's processing rather than the paper's. Counted in this sample were roughly 55,000 distinct CDR3 sequences; just over 35% of them appeared once. The ten largest clones capture 3% to 4% of the sample.

The paper's findings and limits, for the study overall: In CMV-specific effector cells, over 97% of molecules were held by clones above 20 RNA copies, whereas under 1% of molecules were held by such clones in naive cells. Spiked-in Jurkat TCR RNA (approximately 10 copies' worth), which is not part of the donor repertoire, was contained in the naive libraries. When barcode sub-clustering was left out, chimeric consensus sequences inflated TCR diversity, with chimeras reaching as high as 47%. Spiked-in Jurkat TCR RNA equal to a single cell's worth was reported to be detectable even within 1,200,000 naive CD8 T cells. Modeling estimated around 3.2 recovered TCR RNA copies per cell, compared with about 9.3 by digital PCR, which implies approximately 30% capture efficiency. Highly expanded clone sizes could be underestimated if identical TCR molecules share a barcode.

Libraries of naive CD8 T cells were built from anywhere between roughly 19,000 and 1,000,000 sorted cells, with 10%, 30% or 50% of the purified RNA used. Naive CD8 T cells were FACS-sorted as CD8+CD4-CCR7+CD45RA+ on a BD FACSAria II into RLT Plus buffer. Detection sensitivity was tested by spiking Jurkat RNA equal to around 11 TCR copies' worth into samples containing 20,000-1,000,000 naive CD8 T cells. Enrichment of CD8 T cells was done with RosetteSep CD8+ T Cell Enrichment Cocktail plus Ficoll-Paque, and ACK red cell lysis came afterward. Sequenced input: naive CD8+ T cells from blood, with Jurkat cell RNA spiked in. The cell subset or site label for this specimen denotes: FACS-sorted CD8+CD4-CCR7+CD45RA+ naive T cells. The sequence was collected from a human donor in good health. Some libraries in this study had Jurkat cell RNA spiked in.

The DNA sequence reads TGCAGCGTTGTCCAGGGGTTCAACACCGGGGAGCTGTTTTTT. Its protein is CSVVQGFNTGELFF. The chain employs TRBV29-1 and TRBJ2-2; the D gene is perhaps TRBD1, on 6 matching bases. V drops 4 bases and J drops 2 bases, leaving 11 bases in between. The CDR3 contains 14 residues, cysteine and phenylalanine counted. Only CDR3 DNA is held: 42 bases, read in frame from base 1. The CDR1 and CDR2 encoded by the germline V gene are SQVTM and ANQGSEA.